This T cell receptor beta chain was found in a study of shared clonotypes between healthy human individuals. Study-wide context: Donors, aged 18 to 49, were a couple of women and a few men. Per donor, three plates held CD4 naive cells, three held CD4 memory, two held CD8 naive and one held CD8 memory. The study, taken as a whole, reports: Only blood was sampled, and tissue TCR repertoires likely differ from blood ones. Clonotype sharing across a handful of donors was observed for about 5.2% of naive CD4 clonotypes.

The CDR3 totals 15 residues. V dropped 5 bases and J dropped 8; count of bases not matched to a gene: 10. Germline values: CDR1 LNHDA, CDR2 SQIVND (reference sequence). TCRdb's copy holds only in-frame clones and misses some; the assay was immunoSEQ multiplex PCR. The data show over a million clones, about 80% seen once. The sample holds a few counts of this clone. No antigen is known for it. The rearrangement joins TRBV19 to TRBJ2-1; the match to TRBD2 covers 9 bases. Sequenced: memory CD4+ T cells from PBMCs. Subset defined: CD45RA-negative fraction. This TCR was recovered from a man between 18 and 29 years old in good health. Some clones in this sample may be carry-over from other donors' samples. The CDR3 region has the DNA TGTGCCAGTAGTCCCCTAGCGGGATTCGGGGATGAGCAGTTCTTC. As protein: CASSPLAGFGDEQFF.